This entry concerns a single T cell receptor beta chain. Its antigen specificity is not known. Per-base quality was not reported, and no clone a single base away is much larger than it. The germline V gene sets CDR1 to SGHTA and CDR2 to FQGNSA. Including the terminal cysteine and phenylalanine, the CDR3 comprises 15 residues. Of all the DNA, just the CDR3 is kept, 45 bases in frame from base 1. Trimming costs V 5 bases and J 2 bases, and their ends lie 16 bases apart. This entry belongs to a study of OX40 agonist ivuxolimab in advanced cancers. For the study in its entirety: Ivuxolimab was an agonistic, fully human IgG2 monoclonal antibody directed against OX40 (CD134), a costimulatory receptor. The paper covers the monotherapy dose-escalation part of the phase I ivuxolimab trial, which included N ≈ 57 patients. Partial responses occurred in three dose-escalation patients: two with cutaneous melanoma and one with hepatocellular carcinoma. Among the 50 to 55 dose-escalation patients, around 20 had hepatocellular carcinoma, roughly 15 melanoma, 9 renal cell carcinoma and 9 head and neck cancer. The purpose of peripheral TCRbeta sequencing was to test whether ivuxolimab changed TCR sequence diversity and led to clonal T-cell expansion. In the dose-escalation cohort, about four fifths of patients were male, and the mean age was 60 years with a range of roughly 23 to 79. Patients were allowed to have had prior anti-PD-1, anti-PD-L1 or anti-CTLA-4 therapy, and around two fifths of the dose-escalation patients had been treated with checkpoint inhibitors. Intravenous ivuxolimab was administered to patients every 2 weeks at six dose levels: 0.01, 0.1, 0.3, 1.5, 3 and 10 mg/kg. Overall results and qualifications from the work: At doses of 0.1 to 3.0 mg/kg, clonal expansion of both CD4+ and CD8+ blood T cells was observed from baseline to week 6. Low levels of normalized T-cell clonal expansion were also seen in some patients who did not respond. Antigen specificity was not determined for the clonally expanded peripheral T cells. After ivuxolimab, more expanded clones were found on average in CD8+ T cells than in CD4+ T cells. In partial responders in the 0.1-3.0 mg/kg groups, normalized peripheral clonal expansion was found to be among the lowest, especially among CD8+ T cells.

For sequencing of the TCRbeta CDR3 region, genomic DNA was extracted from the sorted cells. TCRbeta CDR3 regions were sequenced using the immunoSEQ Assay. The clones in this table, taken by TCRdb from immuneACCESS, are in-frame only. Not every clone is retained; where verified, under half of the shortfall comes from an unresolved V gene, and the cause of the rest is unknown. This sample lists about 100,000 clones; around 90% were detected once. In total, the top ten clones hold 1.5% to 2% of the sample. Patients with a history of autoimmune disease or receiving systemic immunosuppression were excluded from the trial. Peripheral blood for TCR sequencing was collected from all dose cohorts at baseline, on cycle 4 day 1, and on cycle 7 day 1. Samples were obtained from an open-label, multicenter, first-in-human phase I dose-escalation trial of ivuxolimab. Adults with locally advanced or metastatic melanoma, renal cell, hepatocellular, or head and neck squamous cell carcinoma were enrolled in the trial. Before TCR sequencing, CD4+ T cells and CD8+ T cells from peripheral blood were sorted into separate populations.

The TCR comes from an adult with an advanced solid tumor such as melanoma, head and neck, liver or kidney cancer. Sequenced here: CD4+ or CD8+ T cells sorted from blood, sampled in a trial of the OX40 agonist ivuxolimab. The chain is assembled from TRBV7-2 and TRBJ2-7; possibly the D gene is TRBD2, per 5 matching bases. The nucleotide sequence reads TGTGCCAGCAGCCTTTTGGGGAGCGGACCCTACGAGCAGTACTTC. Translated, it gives CASSLLGSGPYEQYF.